This TCR beta chain was obtained from a study of CD8+ T cells in alopecia areata. Study-level findings and limits: Among the cells sequenced in scalp samples are also the resident alphabeta T cells of normal skin.

Extracted RNA was reverse transcribed, and the resulting cDNA served as sequencing template. Libraries were prepared by immunoSEQ multiplex PCR; TCRdb keeps only in-frame clonotypes and omits some of them. The table includes 70,000 to 95,000 clones, 45% to 60% detected once. Turning to this clone: Its target is not known.

Germline CDR1 and CDR2: SGDLS and YYNGEE. The CDR3 is 11 residues long. V was clipped by 4 bases and J by 3 bases, with 3 bases between them. This receptor was obtained from a human donor with alopecia areata. Sequenced sample: NKG2D-high CD8+ T cells sorted from blood. The rearrangement uses TRBV9 and TRBJ2-3, with D unclear. DNA of the CDR3: TGTGCCAGCAGCCAAACAGATACGCAGTATTTT. It translates to CASSQTDTQYF.